This T cell receptor (beta chain) was documented in a study of shared clonotypes between healthy human individuals. This CDR3 is built from 16 residues. Trimming removed 4 bases from V and 4 bases from J, with 19 bases in between. CDR1 is SEHNR, CDR2 FQNEAQ, per germline (reference sequence). Researchers divided each subset's genomic DNA evenly across several immunoSEQ plates. The sequencing of unsorted PBMC DNA took place on ten immunoSEQ deep assay plates. Using immunoSEQ multiplex PCR, the repertoire was profiled, and TCRdb retains in-frame clones only, with some absent. The sample holds some 530,000 clones, 70% to 85% seen once. Some 84 million PBMCs supplied genomic DNA for unsorted samples.

V is TRBV7-9 and J is TRBJ2-5; D might be TRBD1 or TRBD2, each matching 5 bases. The TCR comes from a woman in her forties in good health. Some clones in this sample may be carry-over from other donors' samples. Sequenced input: PBMCs. CDR3 loop: CASSSSGTPRGETQYF. The CDR3 nucleotides read TGTGCCAGCAGCTCGTCCGGGACCCCGAGAGGAGAGACCCAGTACTTC.